This T cell receptor (beta chain) was profiled in a study of CD8+ T cells in alopecia areata. Study observations and caveats: Patients shared TCRs less clearly than mice did, possibly owing to HLA.

As for this clone: Antigen unknown.

Extraction and reverse transcription of RNA yielded cDNA as the sequencing template. Generated by immunoSEQ multiplex PCR, the TCRdb table keeps only in-frame clones and is missing some. The data contain roughly 120,000 clones, more than 30% of them singletons. The V gene end was trimmed by 4 bases and the J gene end by 5 bases; junction bases not matched to a gene: 6. From germline, CDR1 is MGHRA and CDR2 YSYEKL. This CDR3 has 15 residues. The sequencing sample was made of CD4+ T cells sorted from blood. This sequence joins TRBV4-1 and TRBJ2-1; TRBD2 agrees at 9 bases. This clonotype was sampled from a human donor with alopecia areata. The CDR3 spells CASSRTSEPNNEQFF. CDR3 DNA sequence: TGCGCCAGCAGCCGGACTAGCGAACCAAACAATGAGCAGTTCTTC.